The 28 T cell receptor beta chains in this list originate from one sample, sequenced in a study of blood T cell repertoires in COVID-19. Assay used: immunoSEQ multiplex PCR; TCRdb lists only in-frame clones, some missing. Seen here are around 100,000 clones, more than 65% observed once, and the top ten hold roughly a third. The sequencing input was peripheral blood. The receptors come from a man in his 70s with active or convalescent COVID-19.

V gene TRBV28 combines with J gene TRBJ1-4; D is undetermined. The CDR3 consists of 16 residues. Per germline, CDR1 MDHEN and CDR2 SYDVKM. The ends were cut back, 5 bases at V and 0 bases at J, with 13 bases in the middle. As DNA, the CDR3 is TGTGCCAGCAGTCTGTTCAGACGGGCAACTAATGAAAAACTGTTTTTT. It encodes CASSLFRRATNEKLFF. Looking up the rest from reference TRBV28 and TRBJ1-4 gives the full variable domain: DVKVTQSSRYLVKRTGEKVFLECVQDMDHENMFWYRQDPGLGLRLIYFSYDVKMKEKGDIPEGYSVSREKKERFSLILESASTNQTSMYLCASSLFRRATNEKLFFGSGTQLSVL.

The V gene is TRBV24-1, the J gene TRBJ2-3; 12 bases line up with TRBD2. The V gene's germline CDR1 is KGHDR and CDR2 SFDVKD. The CDR3 sequence is 20 residues long. The trim removed 3 bases at V and 3 bases at J, leaving 15 bases unmatched. The CDR3 loop reads CATSDLTSGRPREKTDTQYF. The CDR3 region has the DNA TGTGCCACCAGTGATCTCACTAGCGGGAGGCCACGGGAGAAGACAGATACGCAGTATTTT.

The J gene is TRBJ2-1, the V gene TRBV5-4, with 10 bases lining up with TRBD1. This CDR3 is built from 14 residues. The ends lost 4 bases at V and 6 bases at J; junction bases unmatched: 4. The germline V gene encodes CDR1 SGHNT and CDR2 YYREEE (reference sequence). CDR3 sequence reads: CASSTGTGVNEQFF. For the CDR3, the DNA is TGTGCCAGCAGCACCGGGACAGGGGTCAATGAGCAGTTCTTC.

The CDR3 sequence is CAIGTGDGYTF. The DNA for the CDR3 is TGTGCCATCGGGACAGGGGATGGCTACACCTTC. The chain employs TRBV24-1 and TRBJ1-2; 10 bases agree with TRBD1. V shed 11 bases, J shed 6 bases, and the junction held 2 bases outside the gene matches. The CDR3 is 11 residues long. Germline V gene data show CDR1 as KGHDR and CDR2 as SFDVKD.

This clone showed up just once. This chain links TRBV24-1 with TRBJ1-1, with D perhaps TRBD1 (6 bases). There are 14 residues in the CDR3. The germline V gene encodes CDR1 KGHDR and CDR2 SFDVKD. Trimming removed 6 bases at V and 5 bases at J, with 15 bases between. Here the CDR3 reads CATSRGGVRTEAFF. Here the CDR3 DNA reads TGTGCCACCAGTAGGGGGGGAGTGAGAACTGAAGCTTTCTTT.

The J gene is TRBJ2-7, the V gene TRBV9, with a weak D call TRBD1 (5 bases). CDR3 length: 14 amino acids. With 0 bases removed from V and 0 bases from J, the gap between germline ends came to 7 bases. CDR1 SGDLS and CDR2 YYNGEE come from the germline V gene. The CDR3 loop reads CASSVAGISYEQYF. The CDR3 DNA is TGTGCCAGCAGCGTAGCAGGGATCTCCTACGAGCAGTACTTC.

V gene TRBV19 combines with J gene TRBJ1-2; D gene unclear. Germline CDR1 LNHDA, CDR2 SQIVND (reference sequence). There are 13 residues in the CDR3. V dropped 3 bases and J dropped 0 bases, with 5 bases sitting between them. CDR3: CASSIGSNYGYTF. Here the CDR3 DNA reads TGTGCCAGTAGTATCGGGTCTAACTATGGCTACACCTTC.

The chain is built from TRBV6-5 and TRBJ1-1, with D possibly TRBD1 on 6 matching bases. Germline V gene data show CDR1 as MNHEY and CDR2 as SVGAGI. The CDR3 loop spans 15 amino acids. The ends were cut back, 7 bases at V and 4 bases at J, with 19 bases in the middle. The chain's CDR3 is CASTHRVVGFTEAFF. The CDR3 DNA reads TGTGCCAGCACCCACAGGGTGGTTGGGTTCACTGAAGCTTTCTTT.

A single count supports this clone. The chain combines TRBV7-9 with TRBJ1-4, with D possibly TRBD1 on 6 matching bases. Per the germline V gene, CDR1 is SEHNR and CDR2 is FQNEAQ (reference sequence). The CDR3 runs 15 residues. Trimming removed 4 bases from V and 7 bases from J, with 16 bases in between. This CDR3 is CASSWNRDVVEKLFF. Written as DNA, the CDR3 is TGTGCCAGCAGCTGGAACAGGGACGTTGTTGAAAAACTGTTTTTT.

The chain uses TRBV7-2 and TRBJ2-3; D is perhaps TRBD2 (5 bases). V was trimmed by 0 bases and J by 1 base, leaving 8 bases between them. Germline V gives CDR1 SGHTA, CDR2 FQGNSA. The CDR3 length is 15 residues. DNA for the CDR3: TGTGCCAGCAGCTTAGCGCGGGCCCGCACAGATACGCAGTATTTT. Its protein product is CASSLARARTDTQYF.

In regard to this clone: Other DNA sequences of this sample code for an identical CDR3. The chain joins TRBV5-6 to TRBJ1-1; 9 bases match TRBD1. Germline V CDR1 and CDR2: SGHDT, YYEEEE. The J segment lost 1 base and the V segment lost 0 bases, leaving 1 base of the junction unmatched. There are 15 residues in the CDR3. Here the CDR3 reads CASSLGDRENTEAFF. The CDR3 coding sequence is TGTGCCAGCAGCTTGGGGGACAGGGAGAACACTGAAGCTTTCTTT.

V and J are TRBV7-9 and TRBJ2-3; TRBD2 matches at 11 bases. The CDR3 covers 15 residues. After removal of 5 bases from V and 5 bases from J, the junction contained 6 bases not matched to a gene. From germline, CDR1 is SEHNR and CDR2 FQNEAQ (reference sequence). CDR3 sequence: CASSHSGGVRDTQYF. CDR3 DNA sequence: TGTGCCAGCAGCCATAGCGGGGGGGTGAGAGATACGCAGTATTTT.

The chain recombines TRBV7-8 with TRBJ2-7; the D gene is possibly TRBD1 (6 bases). Trimming left V 0 bases short and J 6 bases short, with 18 bases between. CDR1 is SGHVS and CDR2 is FQNEAQ in the germline V gene. This CDR3 is 16 amino acids long. CDR3 protein: CASSLAGAPGDGEQYF. The CDR3, as DNA: TGTGCCAGCAGCTTAGCGGGGGCCCCCGGCGATGGCGAGCAGTACTTC. Based on the CDR3 plus reference TRBV7-8 and TRBJ2-7, the full variable domain is GAGVSQSPRYKVAKRGQDVALRCDPISGHVSLFWYQQALGQGPEFLTYFQNEAQLDKSGLPSDRFFAERPEGSVSTLKIQRTQQEDSAVYLCASSLAGAPGDGEQYFGPGTRLTVT.

The chain is built from TRBV27 and TRBJ1-2; D perhaps matches TRBD1 (5 bases). The CDR3 spans 19 residues. V lost 6 bases to trimming and J lost 0 bases, with 26 bases between them. The V gene's germline CDR1 is MNHEY and CDR2 SMNVEV (reference sequence). CDR3: CASRGDSNGLLRSNYGYTF. The CDR3 DNA reads TGTGCCAGCAGAGGAGACAGTAATGGCCTTCTACGGTCTAACTATGGCTACACCTTC.

The chain uses TRBV3-1 (or the pseudogene TRBV3-2) and TRBJ2-7, with D tentatively TRBD1 (5 bases). V was pared by 1 base and J by 2 bases, with 9 bases between. CDR3 size: 14 residues. Germline loops: CDR1 LGHDT, CDR2 YNNKEL (reference sequence). CDR3 sequence reads: CASSQGQLTYEQYF. CDR3 nucleotide sequence: TGTGCCAGCAGCCAAGGACAGTTGACCTACGAGCAGTACTTC.

CDR3 nucleotides: TGTGCCATCAGTGACAGGACTTCTACCTACAATGAGCAGTTCTTC. This codes for CAISDRTSTYNEQFF. The chain couples TRBV10-3 to TRBJ2-1, with D tentatively TRBD2 (5 bases). V was clipped by 3 bases and J by 2 bases, with 11 bases between them. Per the germline V gene, CDR1 is ENHRY and CDR2 is SYGVKD. The length of the CDR3 is 15 residues.

The chain carries TRBV6-4 and TRBJ2-2; D unclear. Germline values: CDR1 MRHNA, CDR2 SNTAGT. This CDR3 spans 14 amino acids. V was clipped by 3 bases and J by 8 bases, with 13 bases between them. The CDR3 reads CASSEGGSSGELFF. CDR3 coding DNA: TGTGCCAGCAGTGAAGGCGGTTCTTCTGGGGAGCTGTTTTTT.

This chain joins TRBV4-1 and TRBJ2-7; possibly TRBD2 for D (6 bases). CDR1 and CDR2 from the germline V gene are MGHRA and YSYEKL. The CDR3 runs 15 residues. Trimming left V 0 bases short and J 7 bases short, with 16 bases between. CDR3 in amino acids: CASSQDQWGVGEQYF. The CDR3 region has the DNA TGCGCCAGCAGCCAAGATCAGTGGGGGGTGGGGGAGCAGTACTTC.

This chain links TRBV25-1 with TRBJ2-1; TRBD2 aligns across 8 bases. The CDR3 spans 14 residues. Germline V gene lookup returns CDR1 MGHDK and CDR2 SYGVNS. The V segment lost 3 bases and the J segment 5 bases; nucleotides outside the gene matches: 3. CDR3 in DNA: TGTGCCAGCAGTGAGGCGGGGGGTCACAATGAGCAGTTCTTC. Protein: CASSEAGGHNEQFF.

The V gene is TRBV12-5, the J gene TRBJ2-7; 7 positions match TRBD1. This CDR3 spans 14 amino acids. V was pared by 3 bases and J by 2 bases, with 4 bases of the junction left unmatched. Looked up from germline, CDR1 is LGHNT and CDR2 is FRNRAP. The CDR3 here is CASGFAQGTYEQYF. The CDR3 nucleotides read TGTGCTAGTGGTTTTGCACAGGGGACCTACGAGCAGTACTTC.

This clone was recorded once. The chain employs TRBV5-1 and TRBJ2-7; 11 bases are a match to TRBD1. J was trimmed by 3 bases and V by 2 bases; bases with no gene match: 4. The CDR3 has 15 residues. Germline V lookup: CDR1 SGHRS, CDR2 YFSETQ. This chain's CDR3 is CASSFGQGASYEQYF. In DNA, the CDR3 is TGCGCCAGCAGCTTTGGACAGGGGGCAAGCTACGAGCAGTACTTC. The full variable domain, rest sourced from reference TRBV5-1 and TRBJ2-7, is KAGVTQTPRYLIKTRGQQVTLSCSPISGHRSVSWYQQTPGQGLQFLFEYFSETQRNKGNFPGRFSGRQFSNSRSEMNVSTLELGDSALYLCASSFGQGASYEQYFGPGTRLTVT.

The chain employs TRBV4-1 and TRBJ1-6, with D perhaps TRBD1 (6 bases). CDR1 and CDR2 (germline): MGHRA, YSYEKL. The CDR3 extends over 15 amino acids. V lost 0 bases and J lost 7, with 10 bases in between. Here the CDR3 reads CASSQENRENSPLHF. The CDR3, as DNA: TGCGCCAGCAGCCAAGAGAACAGGGAAAATTCACCCCTCCACTTT.

The chain recombines TRBV7-2 with TRBJ1-1, with D maybe TRBD1 (6 bases). CDR1 and CDR2 from the germline V gene are SGHTA and FQGNSA. The CDR3 spans 15 residues. Trimming took 5 bases from V and 6 from J, leaving 19 bases between them. CDR3 residues: CASSRGGQGGAEAFF. DNA for the CDR3: TGTGCCAGCAGCCGGGGGGGCCAGGGAGGCGCTGAAGCTTTCTTT.

This clone appeared a few times. This sequence joins TRBV7-8 and TRBJ2-3, with D possibly matching TRBD2 (5 bases). This CDR3 is built from 16 residues. The germline V and J ends were trimmed by 1 base and 1 base, with 12 bases remaining between them. CDR1 SGHVS and CDR2 FQNEAQ come from the germline V gene. The chain's CDR3 is CASSLDSGSRTDTQYF. CDR3 DNA sequence: TGTGCCAGCAGCTTAGACTCGGGATCTCGCACAGATACGCAGTATTTT.

The chain combines TRBV7-2 with TRBJ1-4, with D maybe TRBD1 (6 bases). V dropped 5 bases and J dropped 4 bases, with 11 bases sitting between them. This CDR3 region has 14 residues. Germline CDR1 and CDR2: SGHTA and FQGNSA. The CDR3 is CASSPGTHNEKLFF. DNA of the CDR3: TGTGCCAGCAGCCCCGGGACACATAATGAAAAACTGTTTTTT.

CDR3 sequence: CASTGEGTGQPQHF. Here the CDR3 DNA reads TGTGCCAGCACCGGGGAGGGTACAGGCCAGCCCCAGCATTTT. V gene TRBV25-1 combines with J gene TRBJ1-5, with D possibly TRBD1 on 5 matching bases. This CDR3 region has 14 residues. Trimming removed 7 bases at V and 7 bases at J, with 17 bases between. The germline CDR1 and CDR2 sequences are MGHDK and SYGVNS. Full variable domain (remainder filled in from reference TRBV25-1 and TRBJ1-5): EADIYQTPRYLVIGTGKKITLECSQTMGHDKMYWYQQDPGMELHLIHYSYGVNSTEKGDLSSESTVSRIRTEHFPLTLESARPSHTSQYLCASTGEGTGQPQHFGDGTRLSIL.

The chain joins TRBV11-3 to TRBJ2-3; the match to TRBD2 covers 11 bases. After removal of 4 bases from V and 4 bases from J, the junction contained 4 bases not matched to a gene. This CDR3 spans 15 amino acids. In germline, CDR1 is SGHNT, CDR2 YENEEA. CDR3 sequence (DNA): TGTGCCAGCAGCTCAGCTAGCGGGGGGCCAGATACGCAGTATTTT. Translating gives CASSSASGGPDTQYF.

The chain has TRBV20-1 and TRBJ1-1; D may be TRBD1 (6 bases). The CDR3 loop spans 11 amino acids. Germline V gene sequence: CDR1 DFQATT, CDR2 SNEGSKA (reference sequence). Between the trimmed V and J ends, which lost 3 bases and 8 bases, there was a span of 10 bases. CDR3 sequence reads: CSARGDREAFF. The DNA for the CDR3 is TGCAGTGCTAGGGGCGACAGGGAAGCTTTCTTT.